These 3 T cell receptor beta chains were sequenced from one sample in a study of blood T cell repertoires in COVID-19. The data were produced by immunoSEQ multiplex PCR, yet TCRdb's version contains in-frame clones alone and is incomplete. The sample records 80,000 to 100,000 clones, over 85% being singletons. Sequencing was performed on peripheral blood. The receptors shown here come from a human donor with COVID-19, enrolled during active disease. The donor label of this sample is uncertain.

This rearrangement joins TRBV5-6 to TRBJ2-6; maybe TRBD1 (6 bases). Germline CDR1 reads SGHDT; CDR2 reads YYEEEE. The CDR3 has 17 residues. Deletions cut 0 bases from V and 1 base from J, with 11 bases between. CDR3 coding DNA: TGTGCCAGCAGCTTGGCCCCGACAGGTTCTGGGGCCAACGTCCTGACTTTC. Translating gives CASSLAPTGSGANVLTF.

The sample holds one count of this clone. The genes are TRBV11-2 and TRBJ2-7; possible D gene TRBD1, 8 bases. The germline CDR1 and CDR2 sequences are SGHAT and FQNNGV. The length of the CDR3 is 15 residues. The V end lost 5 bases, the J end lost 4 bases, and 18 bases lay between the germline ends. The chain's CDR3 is CASSISTGGEYEQYF. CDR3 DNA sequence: TGTGCCAGCAGCATAAGTACAGGGGGGGAATACGAGCAGTACTTC. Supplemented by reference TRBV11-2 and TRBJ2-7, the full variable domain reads EAGVAQSPRYKIIEKRQSVAFWCNPISGHATLYWYQQILGQGPKLLIQFQNNGVVDDSQLPKDRFSAERLKGVDSTLKIQPAKLEDSAVYLCASSISTGGEYEQYFGPGTRLTVT.

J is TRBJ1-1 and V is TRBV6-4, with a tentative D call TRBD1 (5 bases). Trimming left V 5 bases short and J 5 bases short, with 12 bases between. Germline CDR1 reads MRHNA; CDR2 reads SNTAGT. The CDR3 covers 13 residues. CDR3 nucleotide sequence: TGTGCCAGCAGTCTACAGGAGGGAACTGAAGCTTTCTTT. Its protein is CASSLQEGTEAFF.